The next 23 T cell receptor beta chains were all read from a single sample in a study of blood T cell repertoires in COVID-19. Clones were read by immunoSEQ multiplex PCR, and TCRdb kept only the in-frame ones, dropping some. Among about 87,000 clones listed, under 85% were seen once. Material: peripheral blood. These receptors all come from a woman of 80 years or more with COVID-19, enrolled during active disease.

V and J are TRBV4-1 and TRBJ1-2, with D possibly matching TRBD1 (5 bases). Germline loops: CDR1 MGHRA, CDR2 YSYEKL. The CDR3 covers 16 residues. Trimming shortened V by 3 bases and J by 4 bases, and 18 bases separated the two germline ends. CDR3 sequence reads: CASSHVLGGRIYGYTF. CDR3 in DNA: TGCGCCAGCAGCCATGTGCTGGGGGGACGGATCTATGGCTACACCTTC.

The CDR3 sequence is CASSFPGQWSYEQYF. CDR3 in DNA: TGTGCCAGCAGCTTTCCGGGACAGTGGTCCTACGAGCAGTACTTC. The genes are TRBV11-2 and TRBJ2-7, with 7 bases aligning to TRBD1. V gave up 3 bases and J gave up 1 base; unmatched junction bases: 6. Germline assignment: CDR1 SGHAT and CDR2 FQNNGV. The CDR3 has 15 amino acids.

The genes are TRBV2 and TRBJ2-1; the D is unclear. This CDR3 is built from 10 residues. CDR1 and CDR2 from the germline V gene are SNHLY and FYNNEI. V was cut by 6 bases and J by 10 bases, with 7 bases left in between. The CDR3 DNA reads TGTGCCAGCAGCACTACCGAGCAGTTCTTC. It is translated as CASSTTEQFF.

This clone was seen a handful of times. V gene TRBV11-2 combines with J gene TRBJ2-1; perhaps TRBD2 as D (5 bases). V dropped 2 bases and J dropped 5 bases, with 16 bases sitting between them. This CDR3 region has 16 residues. In germline, CDR1 is SGHAT, CDR2 FQNNGV. CDR3 nucleotides: TGTGCCAGCAGCTTACGTACTAGTGGACTTAACAATGAGCAGTTCTTC. Translating gives CASSLRTSGLNNEQFF. Drawing the rest from reference TRBV11-2 and TRBJ2-1, the complete variable domain is EAGVAQSPRYKIIEKRQSVAFWCNPISGHATLYWYQQILGQGPKLLIQFQNNGVVDDSQLPKDRFSAERLKGVDSTLKIQPAKLEDSAVYLCASSLRTSGLNNEQFFGPGTRLTVL.

V gene TRBV4-2 combines with J gene TRBJ2-1; 9 positions agree with TRBD2. Germline CDR1 and CDR2: LGHNA and YNFKEQ. The V segment lost 0 bases and the J segment 0 bases; nucleotides outside the gene matches: 6. The CDR3 runs to 18 residues. CDR3 amino acids: CASSQDGAGGTSYNEQFF. The CDR3 coding sequence is TGTGCCAGCAGCCAAGATGGGGCGGGAGGGACCTCCTACAATGAGCAGTTCTTC.

V usage is TRBV6-5 and J usage is TRBJ1-1; D ambiguous. Between the trimmed V and J ends, which lost 2 bases and 5 bases, there was a span of 12 bases. The CDR3 consists of 14 residues. CDR1 is MNHEY, CDR2 SVGAGI, per germline. The CDR3 DNA sequence: TGTGCCAGCAGTTACGGAGCCGTGCTTACTGAAGCTTTCTTT. Residues: CASSYGAVLTEAFF.

This chain links TRBV24-1 with TRBJ2-1; 16 bases fit TRBD2. The V gene's germline CDR1 is KGHDR and CDR2 SFDVKD. Germline trimming cut 9 bases from V and 4 bases from J; bases unmatched to any gene: 14. The length of the CDR3 is 19 residues. CDR3 in DNA: TGTGCCACCGGAGACCAGGGACTAGCGGGAGGGCGGGGTTACAATGAGCAGTTCTTC. Amino acids: CATGDQGLAGGRGYNEQFF.

This chain's CDR3 is CASSPGTSGGDTQYF. CDR3 bases: TGTGCCAGCAGTCCCGGGACTAGCGGGGGAGATACGCAGTATTTT. The rearrangement uses TRBV2 and TRBJ2-3; 14 bases fit TRBD2. The CDR3 consists of 15 residues. Trimming removed 5 bases from V and 5 bases from J; junction bases left unmatched: 3. Germline V gives CDR1 SNHLY, CDR2 FYNNEI.

The J gene is TRBJ2-3, the V gene TRBV5-1, with TRBD1 identical over 10 bases. The CDR3 spans 16 residues. Germline loops: CDR1 SGHRS, CDR2 YFSETQ. With V trimmed by 0 bases and J by 3 bases, 4 bases remained unmatched. This CDR3 reads CASSLGGQGVTDTQYF. For the CDR3, the DNA is TGCGCCAGCAGCTTGGGTGGACAGGGGGTGACAGATACGCAGTATTTT.

This chain uses TRBV9 with TRBJ2-5; D may be TRBD1 (6 bases). Per the germline V gene, CDR1 is SGDLS and CDR2 is YYNGEE. The CDR3 consists of 15 residues. V was clipped by 2 bases and J by 5 bases, with 16 bases between them. This CDR3 is CASSVAGVLYETQYF. The DNA for the CDR3 is TGTGCCAGCAGCGTGGCAGGGGTTTTATACGAGACCCAGTACTTC.

The rearrangement joins TRBV28 to TRBJ2-3; 9 bases line up with TRBD2. Trimming took 2 bases from V and 4 from J; bases not matched to a gene: 1. CDR1 and CDR2 from the germline V gene are MDHEN and SYDVKM. This CDR3 spans 14 amino acids. The CDR3 spells CASSLAGGPDTQYF. The DNA of the CDR3 is TGTGCCAGCAGTTTAGCGGGAGGGCCAGATACGCAGTATTTT.

The CDR3 sequence is CASSAPGADRGTGYGYTF. Written as DNA, the CDR3 is TGTGCCAGTAGTGCCCCTGGGGCGGACAGGGGAACGGGCTATGGCTACACCTTC. The V and J genes are TRBV19 and TRBJ1-2, with 9 bases fitting TRBD1. The trim removed 5 bases at V and 4 bases at J, leaving 17 bases unmatched. The CDR3 has 18 residues. Per germline, CDR1 LNHDA and CDR2 SQIVND (reference sequence).

The gene calls are TRBV10-3 and TRBJ2-7; 8 bases are shared with TRBD2. Germline CDR1 ENHRY, CDR2 SYGVKD. The CDR3 runs to 14 residues. The ends lost 6 bases at V and 5 bases at J; junction bases unmatched: 9. The CDR3 coding sequence is TGTGCCATCAGCCAACTAGCGGCGGCGCACGAGCAGTACTTC. Amino acids: CAISQLAAAHEQYF.

J is TRBJ1-5 and V is TRBV7-8; unclear D gene. The CDR3 totals 14 residues. Trimming removed 3 bases from V and 4 bases from J, with 10 bases in between. The germline gives CDR1 SGHVS, CDR2 FQNEAQ. The CDR3 sequence is CASSFGRHNQPQHF. The CDR3 DNA follows: TGTGCCAGCAGCTTCGGGAGACATAATCAGCCCCAGCATTTT.

The chain carries TRBV18 and TRBJ1-1; TRBD1 matches at 7 bases. The germline gives CDR1 KGHSH, CDR2 LQKENI. There are 15 residues in the CDR3. The ends lost 4 bases at V and 0 bases at J; junction bases unmatched: 5. The CDR3, as DNA: TGTGCCAGCTCACGCTTGGGACAGATGAACACTGAAGCTTTCTTT. Protein product: CASSRLGQMNTEAFF.

J is TRBJ1-3 and V is TRBV4-3; D is perhaps TRBD1 (6 bases). The germline V and J ends were trimmed by 0 bases and 2 bases, with 11 bases remaining between them. The CDR3 spans 16 residues. Per germline, CDR1 LGHNA and CDR2 YSLEER. DNA for the CDR3: TGCGCCAGCAGCCAAGATAGGGCAGGGGCTGGAAACACCATATATTTT. Protein sequence: CASSQDRAGAGNTIYF.

The V and J genes are TRBV7-9 and TRBJ2-5, with TRBD2 as a possible D gene (5 bases). With 6 bases removed from V and 5 bases from J, the gap between germline ends came to 16 bases. The CDR3 loop spans 14 amino acids. The germline CDR1 and CDR2 sequences are SEHNR and FQNEAQ (reference sequence). The CDR3, as DNA: TGTGCCAGCAGTTACCAGCGGCAGTTTGAGACCCAGTACTTC. It encodes CASSYQRQFETQYF.

The gene calls are TRBV5-6 and TRBJ2-1; 10 bases match TRBD2. The CDR3 consists of 16 residues. The ends lost 0 bases at V and 4 bases at J; junction bases unmatched: 4. The germline CDR1 and CDR2 sequences are SGHDT and YYEEEE. The CDR3 spells CASSLGPLAGYNEQFF. The CDR3, as DNA: TGTGCCAGCAGCTTGGGCCCACTAGCGGGGTACAATGAGCAGTTCTTC.

This clone was counted between two and nine times. The same CDR3 can be traced to other DNA sequences in this sample. The rearrangement links TRBV18 to TRBJ2-1, with 7 bases lining up with TRBD2. CDR3 length: 17 residues. The V gene's germline CDR1 is KGHSH and CDR2 LQKENI. V dropped 3 bases and J dropped 0; count of bases not matched to a gene: 8. For the CDR3, the DNA is TGTGCCAGCTCACCGGACCCGGGGGGTATCTCCTACAATGAGCAGTTCTTC. Its protein is CASSPDPGGISYNEQFF.

V and J are TRBV12-3 or TRBV12-4 and TRBJ1-3; D is unclear. V lost 6 bases and J lost 6, with 12 bases in between. The CDR3 runs 13 residues. The CDR3 coding sequence is TGTGCCAGCAGCCTCTCCGAAGCAAACACCATATATTTT. Protein: CASSLSEANTIYF.

V gene TRBV7-2 combines with J gene TRBJ1-1; D is possibly TRBD1 (5 bases). V lost 1 base and J 5 bases, leaving 14 bases between the germline ends. This CDR3 has 15 residues. The germline V gene has CDR1 SGHTA and CDR2 FQGNSA. The CDR3 bases are TGTGCCAGCAGCTTAGGATTCAGGGTGGGGACTGAAGCTTTCTTT. Its protein is CASSLGFRVGTEAFF.

This chain uses TRBV15 with TRBJ2-2, with 7 bases identical to TRBD2. Trimming cost V 0 bases and J 1 base; bases outside gene matches: 5. CDR3 length equals 17 residues. Per the germline V gene, CDR1 is LNHNV and CDR2 is YYDKDF (reference sequence). The CDR3 DNA is TGTGCCACCAGCAGAGATGGGGCGGGGGTGAACACCGGGGAGCTGTTTTTT. Translating it yields CATSRDGAGVNTGELFF.

The V gene is TRBV6-5, the J gene TRBJ2-2, with a weak D call TRBD1 (5 bases). Germline-derived CDR1 and CDR2 are MNHEY and SVGAGI. V was trimmed by 4 bases and J by 4 bases, leaving 10 bases between them. This CDR3 has 14 amino acids. The DNA of the CDR3 is TGTGCCAGCAGTTGGCAGGGTGGCACCGGGGAGCTGTTTTTT. Protein sequence: CASSWQGGTGELFF.